This TCR beta chain came from a study of blood T cell repertoires in COVID-19. Study information: PBMCs, B-cell-depleted T cells, or T cells were the source of the cDNA or gDNA that made up the material.

The CDR3 has 11 residues. The germline V and J ends were trimmed by 6 bases and 0 bases, with 5 bases remaining between them. Germline CDR1 reads SQVTM; CDR2 reads ANQGSEA. In the authors' methods: Amplified reference gene primers provided the basis for estimating nucleated cell counts. Sequencing used immunoSEQ multiplex PCR; TCRdb keeps in-frame clones, though not all of them. The DNA gave D and trimming, while V, J and clone size come from that table. Counted here are 210,000 or so clones, about 90% occurring once; the ten biggest clones make up around 1.4%. The rearrangement joins TRBV29-1 to TRBJ1-1; D is unclear. The receptor comes from a man aged 18 to 29 with active or convalescent COVID-19. The sequenced sample consisted of peripheral blood. CDR3 residues: CSVRMNTEAFF. The CDR3 DNA sequence: TGCAGCGTGCGTATGAACACTGAAGCTTTCTTT.